This T cell receptor beta chain was documented in a study of beta chain features in type 1 diabetes. Study background: Patients shared similar age, gender and cell yields with healthy donors. Examination covered under 110 million sorted cells spanning all samples.

Reverse transcribing all isolated RNA meant expressed TCRB transcripts were sequenced. Libraries were prepared by immunoSEQ multiplex PCR; TCRdb keeps only in-frame clonotypes and omits some of them. The sample has about 400,000 clones; 10% to 15% are singletons. CDR3 length equals 13 residues. V was cut by 0 bases and J by 7 bases, with 5 bases left in between. Germline V CDR1 and CDR2: SGDLS, YYNGEE. Study-wide findings and caveats: The study found moderately but significantly shorter TCRB CDR3s in all four CD4+ subsets of Type 1 diabetes patients.

It was via CD45RO/CCR7/CD25/CD127/CD95/CD27 that CD4+ naive, central memory, regulatory and stem cell-like memory cells were sorted. Each sorted population was over 98% pure. This clone was seen more than once but under ten times. The antigen is unknown. The chain couples TRBV9 to TRBJ1-6; D gene uncertain. Sequencing used naive CD4+ T cells from blood. The clonotype comes from a woman in her late teens or twenties with type 1 diabetes. CDR3 loop: CASSVDQNSPLHF. Written as DNA, the CDR3 is TGTGCCAGCAGCGTAGATCAGAATTCACCCCTCCACTTT. Full variable domain (rest looked up from reference TRBV9 and TRBJ1-6): DSGVTQTPKHLITATGQRVTLRCSPRSGDLSVYWYQQSLDQGLQFLIQYYNGEERAKGNILERFSAQQFPDLHSELNLSSLELGDSALYFCASSVDQNSPLHFGNGTRLTVT.